This T cell receptor (beta chain) is from a study of cytomegalovirus exposure and HLA in healthy donors. The CDR3 is 14 residues long. Germline V gives CDR1 KGHSH, CDR2 LQKENI. Deletions cut 5 bases from V and 0 bases from J, with 10 bases between. PCR employed 60 Vbeta and 13 Jbeta primers. The protocol was immunoSEQ multiplex PCR, while the TCRdb copy is restricted to in-frame clones and leaves out a portion. Here the sample spans 130,000 or so clones, about 78% being singletons. The chain uses TRBV18 and TRBJ1-1, with a tentative D call TRBD1 (6 bases). The sample consisted of PBMCs. The sequence was obtained from a middle-aged man in good health and CMV-seropositive. The CDR3 DNA sequence: TGTGCCAGCTCAACCCAGGGGATGAACACTGAAGCTTTCTTT. It encodes CASSTQGMNTEAFF.